This is a list of T cell receptor beta chains from one sample in a study of blood T cells in healthy people across ages. Each CDR3 protein gets one entry after TCRdb re-called the 5' RACE reads with MiXCR. The sample shows roughly 720,000 distinct CDR3 sequences, about 48% of them seen only once. The sample taken for sequencing was blood. These receptors were obtained from a man of 80 years or more in good health. Both conserved end residues are part of each CDR3. A D gene is named only where the DNA matches it firmly. Part of the rows lack a size; the others show once, few, many or a class for expanded clones.

clone size,D gene,J gene,V gene,CDR3 DNA,CDR3 protein
once,-,TRBJ1-3,TRBV7-6,TGTGCCAGCAGCTTAGCTCGGGGGGGACCCTCTGGAAACACCATATATTTT,CASSLARGGPSGNTIYF
once,TRBD1,TRBJ2-3,TRBV20-1,TGCAGTGCTCATTCCCCAACGACAGGGAATCCTAGCACAGATACGCAGTATTTT,CSAHSPTTGNPSTDTQYF
-,TRBD1,TRBJ1-1,TRBV10-3,TGTGCCATCAGAATACAGGGGGCATCGAACACTGAAGCTTTCTTT,CAIRIQGASNTEAFF
-,-,TRBJ2-4,TRBV19,TGTGCCAGTAGTATAGACTTCCGGACATTAGCCAAAAACATTCAGTACTTC,CASSIDFRTLAKNIQYF
few,-,TRBJ1-2,TRBV11-2,TGTGCCAGCAGCAGCTTGTTGGGACTCCACTATGGCTACACCTTC,CASSSLLGLHYGYTF
-,-,TRBJ2-5,TRBV6-2/TRBV6-3,TGTGCCATTCTGGACAGCTACCAAGAGACCCAGTACTTC,CAILDSYQETQYF
-,-,TRBJ2-5,TRBV3-1,TGTGCCAGCAGCCAATTAGCCCGGGGAAACATTCGGTACTTC,CASSQLARGNIRYF
few,TRBD2,TRBJ2-2,TRBV9,TGTGCCAGCAGCCTCGGGACTAGCGGGATCGCGAACACCGGGGAGCTGTTTTTT,CASSLGTSGIANTGELFF
few,TRBD2,TRBJ2-5,TRBV12-3/TRBV12-4,TGTGCCAGCAGTTTGAGTAGCGGGAGCCGAAATGAGCAGTACTTC,CASSLSSGSRNEQYF
few,-,TRBJ2-7,TRBV9,TGTGCCAGCAGCGCCCGGGGGATGACCGACGAGCAGTACTTC,CASSARGMTDEQYF
-,-,TRBJ2-7,TRBV6-1,TGTGCCAGCAGTGCGCCGGGCCCCTACAATGAGCAGTACTTC,CASSAPGPYNEQYF
few,-,TRBJ2-1,TRBV4-1,TGCGCCAGCAGCCAGCTCAGTAGCTCCTACAATGAGCAGTTCTTC,CASSQLSSSYNEQFF
few,-,TRBJ1-4,TRBV11-1,TGTGCCAGCAGCTTGGACACAACAACTAATGAAAAACTGTTTTTT,CASSLDTTTNEKLFF
-,-,TRBJ2-2,TRBV5-1,TGCGCCAGCAGCTTGAGTCCGGGACAAATCACCGGGGAGCTGTTTTTT,CASSLSPGQITGELFF
-,-,TRBJ2-7,TRBV7-2,TGTGCCAGCAGCTTAGCCCAGGGGGGTATATACGAGCAGTACTTC,CASSLAQGGIYEQYF